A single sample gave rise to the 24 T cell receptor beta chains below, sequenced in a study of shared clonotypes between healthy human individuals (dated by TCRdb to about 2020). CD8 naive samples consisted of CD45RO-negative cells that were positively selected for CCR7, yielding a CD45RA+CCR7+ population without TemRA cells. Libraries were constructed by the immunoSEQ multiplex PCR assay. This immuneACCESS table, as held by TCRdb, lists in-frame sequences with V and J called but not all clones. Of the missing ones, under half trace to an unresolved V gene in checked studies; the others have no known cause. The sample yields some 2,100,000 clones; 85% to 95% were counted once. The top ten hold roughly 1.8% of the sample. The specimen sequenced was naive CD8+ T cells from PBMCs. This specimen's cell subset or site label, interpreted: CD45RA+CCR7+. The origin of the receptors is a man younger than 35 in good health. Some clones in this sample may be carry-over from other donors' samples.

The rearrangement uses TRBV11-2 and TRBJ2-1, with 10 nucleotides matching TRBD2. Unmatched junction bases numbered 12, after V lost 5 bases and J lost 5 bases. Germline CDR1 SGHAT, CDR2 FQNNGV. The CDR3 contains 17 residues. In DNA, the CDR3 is TGTGCCAGCAGCACTTCAGTGGGACTAGCGCGCAACAATGAGCAGTTCTTC. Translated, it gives CASSTSVGLARNNEQFF.

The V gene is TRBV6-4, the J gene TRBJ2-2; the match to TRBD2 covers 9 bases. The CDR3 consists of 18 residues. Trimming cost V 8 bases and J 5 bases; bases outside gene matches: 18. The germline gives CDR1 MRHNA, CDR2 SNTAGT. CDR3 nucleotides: TGTGCCAGCTTCCCCGGACGGCGACTAGCGGATCAAACCGGGGAGCTGTTTTTT. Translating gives CASFPGRRLADQTGELFF.

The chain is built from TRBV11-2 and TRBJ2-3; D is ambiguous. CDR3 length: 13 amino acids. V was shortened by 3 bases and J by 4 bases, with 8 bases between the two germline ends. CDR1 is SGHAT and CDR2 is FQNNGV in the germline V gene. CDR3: CASSLSGPDTQYF. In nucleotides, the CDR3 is TGTGCCAGCAGCTTGTCCGGCCCAGATACGCAGTATTTT.

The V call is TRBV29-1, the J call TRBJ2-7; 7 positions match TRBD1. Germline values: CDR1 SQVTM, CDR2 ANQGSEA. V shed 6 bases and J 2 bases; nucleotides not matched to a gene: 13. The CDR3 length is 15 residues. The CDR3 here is CSVVTGSILTYEQYF. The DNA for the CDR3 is TGCAGCGTAGTGACAGGGAGCATTCTCACCTACGAGCAGTACTTC.

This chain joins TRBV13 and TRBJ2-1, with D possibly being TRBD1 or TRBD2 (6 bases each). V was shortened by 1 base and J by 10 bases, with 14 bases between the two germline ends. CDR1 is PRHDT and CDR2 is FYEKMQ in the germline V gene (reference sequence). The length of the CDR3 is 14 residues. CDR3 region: CASSLAEGGLEQFF. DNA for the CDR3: TGTGCCAGCAGCTTAGCCGAGGGGGGATTAGAGCAGTTCTTC.

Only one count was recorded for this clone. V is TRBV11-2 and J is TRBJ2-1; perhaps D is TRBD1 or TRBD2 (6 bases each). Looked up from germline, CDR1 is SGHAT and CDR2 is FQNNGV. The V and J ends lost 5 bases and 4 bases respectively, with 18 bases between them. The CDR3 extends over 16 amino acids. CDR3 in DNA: TGTGCCAGCAGCCTCCTATGGGGGGCGGGGTACAATGAGCAGTTCTTC. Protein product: CASSLLWGAGYNEQFF.

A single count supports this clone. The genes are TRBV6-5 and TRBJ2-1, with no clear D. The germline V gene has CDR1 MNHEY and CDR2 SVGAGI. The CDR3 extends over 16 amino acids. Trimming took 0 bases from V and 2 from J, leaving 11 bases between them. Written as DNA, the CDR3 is TGTGCCAGCAGTTACTCGAATTTTGCGGCCTACAATGAGCAGTTCTTC. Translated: CASSYSNFAAYNEQFF.

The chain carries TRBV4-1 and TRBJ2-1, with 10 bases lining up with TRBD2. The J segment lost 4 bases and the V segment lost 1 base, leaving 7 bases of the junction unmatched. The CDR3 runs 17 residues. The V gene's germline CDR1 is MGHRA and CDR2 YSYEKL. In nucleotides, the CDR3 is TGCGCCAGCAGCCAAGGAAGGGCTAGCGGGAGATACAATGAGCAGTTCTTC. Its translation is CASSQGRASGRYNEQFF.

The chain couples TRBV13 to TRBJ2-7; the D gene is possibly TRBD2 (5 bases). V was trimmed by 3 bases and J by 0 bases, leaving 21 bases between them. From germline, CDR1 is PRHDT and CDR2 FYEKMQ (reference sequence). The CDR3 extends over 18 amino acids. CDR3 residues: CASSFGWPGSGSSYEQYF. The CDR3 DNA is TGTGCCAGCAGCTTCGGGTGGCCGGGCAGCGGTAGCTCCTACGAGCAGTACTTC.

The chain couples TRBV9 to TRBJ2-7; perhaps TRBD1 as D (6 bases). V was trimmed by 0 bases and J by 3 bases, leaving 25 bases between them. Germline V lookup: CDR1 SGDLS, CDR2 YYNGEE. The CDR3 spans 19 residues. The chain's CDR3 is CASSVEDLEGKSTGYEQYF. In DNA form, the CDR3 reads TGTGCCAGCAGCGTAGAAGATCTTGAGGGCAAATCGACAGGCTACGAGCAGTACTTC.

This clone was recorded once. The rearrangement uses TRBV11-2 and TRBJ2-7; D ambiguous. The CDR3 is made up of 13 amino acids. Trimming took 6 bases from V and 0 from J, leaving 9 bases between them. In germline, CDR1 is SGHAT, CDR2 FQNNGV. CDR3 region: CASRRALSYEQYF. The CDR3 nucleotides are TGTGCCAGCAGAAGGGCCCTCTCCTACGAGCAGTACTTC.

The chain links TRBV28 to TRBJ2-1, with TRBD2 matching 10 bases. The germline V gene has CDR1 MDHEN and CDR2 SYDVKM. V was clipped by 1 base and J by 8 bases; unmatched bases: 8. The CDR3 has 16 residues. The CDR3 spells CASSLSSGLAGDEQFF. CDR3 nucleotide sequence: TGTGCCAGCAGTTTATCGTCGGGGCTAGCGGGAGATGAGCAGTTCTTC.

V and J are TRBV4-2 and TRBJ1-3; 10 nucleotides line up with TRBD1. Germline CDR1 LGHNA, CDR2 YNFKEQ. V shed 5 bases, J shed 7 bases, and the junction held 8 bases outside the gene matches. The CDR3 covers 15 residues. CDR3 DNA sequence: TGTGCCAGCAGCAACCTAAGGGACAGGGGCAACACCATATATTTT. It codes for CASSNLRDRGNTIYF.

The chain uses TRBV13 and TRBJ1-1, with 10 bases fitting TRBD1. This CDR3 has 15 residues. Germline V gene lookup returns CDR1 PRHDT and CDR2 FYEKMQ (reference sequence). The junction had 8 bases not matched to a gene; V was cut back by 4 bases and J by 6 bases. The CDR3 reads CASSSGTGVGSEAFF. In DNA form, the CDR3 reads TGTGCCAGCAGCTCGGGGACAGGGGTGGGTTCTGAAGCTTTCTTT.

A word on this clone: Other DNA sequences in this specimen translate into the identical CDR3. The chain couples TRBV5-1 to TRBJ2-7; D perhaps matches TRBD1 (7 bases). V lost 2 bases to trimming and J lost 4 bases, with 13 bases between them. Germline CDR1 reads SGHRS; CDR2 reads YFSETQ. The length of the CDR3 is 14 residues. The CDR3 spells CASSLSAGGYEQYF. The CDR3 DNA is TGCGCCAGCAGCTTATCCGCAGGGGGGTACGAGCAGTACTTC.

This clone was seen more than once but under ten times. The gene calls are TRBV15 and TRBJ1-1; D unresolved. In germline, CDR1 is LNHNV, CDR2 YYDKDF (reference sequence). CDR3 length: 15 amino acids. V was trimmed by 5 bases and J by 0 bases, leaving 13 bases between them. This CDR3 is CATSRGPTVNTEAFF. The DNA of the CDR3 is TGTGCCACCAGCCGAGGACCCACGGTGAACACTGAAGCTTTCTTT. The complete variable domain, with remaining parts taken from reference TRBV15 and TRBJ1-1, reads DAMVIQNPRYQVTQFGKPVTLSCSQTLNHNVMYWYQQKSSQAPKLLFHYYDKDFNNEADTPDNFQSRRPNTSFCFLDIRSPGLGDTAMYLCATSRGPTVNTEAFFGQGTRLTVV.

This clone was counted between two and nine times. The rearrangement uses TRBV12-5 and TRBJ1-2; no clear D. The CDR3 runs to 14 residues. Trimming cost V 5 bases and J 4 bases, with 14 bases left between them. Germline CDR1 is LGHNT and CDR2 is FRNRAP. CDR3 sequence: CASGPSETSYGYTF. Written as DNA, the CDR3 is TGTGCTAGTGGTCCCTCCGAGACAAGCTATGGCTACACCTTC.

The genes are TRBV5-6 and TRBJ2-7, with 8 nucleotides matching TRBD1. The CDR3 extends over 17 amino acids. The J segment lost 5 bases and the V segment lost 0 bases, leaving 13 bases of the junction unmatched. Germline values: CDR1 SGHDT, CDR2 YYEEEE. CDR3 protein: CASSLGGDLTGVHEQYF. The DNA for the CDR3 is TGTGCCAGCAGCTTGGGAGGGGACTTGACAGGGGTCCACGAGCAGTACTTC.

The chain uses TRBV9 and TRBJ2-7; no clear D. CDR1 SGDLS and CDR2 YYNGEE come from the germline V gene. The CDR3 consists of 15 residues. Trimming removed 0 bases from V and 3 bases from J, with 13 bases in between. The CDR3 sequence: CASSVDVGWDYEQYF. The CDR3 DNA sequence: TGTGCCAGCAGCGTAGACGTGGGCTGGGACTACGAGCAGTACTTC. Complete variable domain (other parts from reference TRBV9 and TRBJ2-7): DSGVTQTPKHLITATGQRVTLRCSPRSGDLSVYWYQQSLDQGLQFLIQYYNGEERAKGNILERFSAQQFPDLHSELNLSSLELGDSALYFCASSVDVGWDYEQYFGPGTRLTVT.

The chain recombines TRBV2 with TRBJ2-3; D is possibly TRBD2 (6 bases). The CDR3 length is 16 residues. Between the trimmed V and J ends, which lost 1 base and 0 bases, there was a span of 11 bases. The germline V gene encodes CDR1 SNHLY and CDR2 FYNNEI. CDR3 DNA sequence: TGTGCCAGCAGTGAAGGCCGTAGCGGAAGCACAGATACGCAGTATTTT. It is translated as CASSEGRSGSTDTQYF.

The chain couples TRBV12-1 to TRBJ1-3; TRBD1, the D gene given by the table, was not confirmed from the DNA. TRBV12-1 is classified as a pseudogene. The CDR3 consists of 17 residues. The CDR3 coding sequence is TGTGCCAGCAGATCGCCCCCTACAGGGTACTCTGGAAACACCATATATTTT. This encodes CASRSPPTGYSGNTIYF.

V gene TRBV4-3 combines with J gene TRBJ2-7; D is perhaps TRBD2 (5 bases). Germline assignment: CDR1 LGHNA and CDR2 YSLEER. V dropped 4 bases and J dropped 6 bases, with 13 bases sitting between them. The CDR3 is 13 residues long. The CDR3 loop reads CASSLKQRSEQYF. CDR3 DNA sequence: TGCGCCAGCAGCCTTAAACAGCGGAGCGAGCAGTACTTC.

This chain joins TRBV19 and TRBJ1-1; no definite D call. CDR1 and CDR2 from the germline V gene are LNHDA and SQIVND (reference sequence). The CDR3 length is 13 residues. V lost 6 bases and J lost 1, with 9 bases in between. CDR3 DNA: TGTGCCAGTAGCAGTAATGGGAACACTGAAGCTTTCTTT. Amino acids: CASSSNGNTEAFF.

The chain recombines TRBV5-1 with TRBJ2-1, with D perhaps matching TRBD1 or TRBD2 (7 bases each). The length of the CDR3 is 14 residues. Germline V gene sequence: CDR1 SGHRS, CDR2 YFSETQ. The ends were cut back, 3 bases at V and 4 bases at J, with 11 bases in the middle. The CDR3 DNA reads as TGCGCCAGCAGCTGGGAGGGACAGTACAATGAGCAGTTCTTC. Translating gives CASSWEGQYNEQFF.